The 18 T cell receptor beta chains below come from one sample, sequenced in a study of blood T cell repertoires in COVID-19. The protocol was immunoSEQ multiplex PCR, while the TCRdb copy is restricted to in-frame clones and leaves out a portion. The sample comprises approximately 150,000 clones, 84% of which are singletons, and around 3.9% rests with the top ten. What was sequenced was PBMCs or T cells enriched from blood (not recorded which). The origin of the receptors is a man aged 50 to 59 in a cohort exposed to, infected with or recovered from COVID-19 (not recorded which).

This chain uses TRBV5-1 with TRBJ1-4; 11 bases are shared with TRBD1. The CDR3 extends over 12 amino acids. V was pared by 4 bases and J by 12 bases, with 2 bases of the junction left unmatched. From germline, CDR1 is SGHRS and CDR2 YFSETQ. The CDR3 DNA reads as TGCGCCAGCAGCCCGGACAGGGGGCAACTGTTTTTT. Its protein is CASSPDRGQLFF. Variable domain in full (rest from reference TRBV5-1 and TRBJ1-4): KAGVTQTPRYLIKTRGQQVTLSCSPISGHRSVSWYQQTPGQGLQFLFEYFSETQRNKGNFPGRFSGRQFSNSRSEMNVSTLELGDSALYLCASSPDRGQLFFGSGTQLSVL.

The chain joins TRBV5-1 to TRBJ2-7; 7 nucleotides align to TRBD2. The CDR3 loop spans 14 amino acids. Per the germline V gene, CDR1 is SGHRS and CDR2 is YFSETQ. J lost 7 bases, V lost 4 bases, and 11 bases had no gene match. The CDR3 coding sequence is TGCGCCAGCAGCGCACTTAGCGGGCTTGGGGAGCAGTACTTC. It is translated as CASSALSGLGEQYF.

In its sample, this clone was seen a few times. The chain recombines TRBV7-8 with TRBJ1-6; D is undetermined. The germline V and J ends were trimmed by 5 bases and 7 bases, with 18 bases remaining between them. This CDR3 has 16 amino acids. Germline CDR1 SGHVS, CDR2 FQNEAQ. CDR3 nucleotides: TGTGCCAGCAGCCCCCGCCTAGGCAGTTTAAATTCACCCCTCCACTTT. Its protein product is CASSPRLGSLNSPLHF.

V and J are TRBV12-3 or TRBV12-4 and TRBJ2-5; D is possibly TRBD2 (6 bases). V was clipped by 5 bases and J by 2 bases, with 9 bases between them. The CDR3 has 13 residues. CDR3 bases: TGTGCCAGCAGTATGGGACTGCAAGAGACCCAGTACTTC. This sequence encodes CASSMGLQETQYF.

The chain joins TRBV19 to TRBJ1-1; the D is unclear. This CDR3 is 13 amino acids long. Per the germline V gene, CDR1 is LNHDA and CDR2 is SQIVND (reference sequence). V gave up 6 bases and J gave up 5 bases, with 13 bases separating them. The CDR3 DNA follows: TGTGCCAGTAGAAAGAGGGCCGGGACTGAAGCTTTCTTT. Its protein product is CASRKRAGTEAFF.

V gene TRBV6-6 combines with J gene TRBJ1-4, with TRBD1 matching 7 bases. Germline assignment: CDR1 MNHNY and CDR2 SVGAGI (reference sequence). V was clipped by 4 bases and J by 8 bases; unmatched bases: 13. The CDR3 contains 16 residues. The CDR3 sequence is CASSSPEGAGGEKLFF. The CDR3 nucleotides are TGTGCCAGCAGTTCCCCGGAGGGGGCGGGGGGCGAAAAACTGTTTTTT.

The chain's CDR3 is CASSLLQGYGYTF. Written as DNA, the CDR3 is TGCGCCAGCAGCTTGTTACAGGGCTATGGCTACACCTTC. This chain joins TRBV5-1 and TRBJ1-2; tentative D call: TRBD1 (6 bases). Germline-derived CDR1 and CDR2 are SGHRS and YFSETQ. The CDR3 runs to 13 residues. Trimming took off 1 base at V and 4 bases at J, with 8 bases between the two ends.

The chain combines TRBV5-5 with TRBJ1-6; D uncertain. Germline CDR1 reads SGHKS; CDR2 reads YYEKEE (reference sequence). The CDR3 is made up of 13 amino acids. V was pared by 4 bases and J by 6 bases, with 8 bases between. Written as DNA, the CDR3 is TGTGCCAGCAGCCAAGGGAGTAATTCACCCCTCCACTTT. It translates to CASSQGSNSPLHF.

V usage is TRBV5-1 and J usage is TRBJ2-1, with TRBD1 matching over 7 bases. This CDR3 is built from 13 residues. Losses at the gene ends were 1 base for V and 7 bases for J; bases not matched to a gene: 2. Looked up from germline, CDR1 is SGHRS and CDR2 is YFSETQ. In DNA, the CDR3 is TGCGCCAGCAGCTTGTACAGGGGAAATGAGCAGTTCTTC. Residues: CASSLYRGNEQFF.

This chain connects TRBV24-1 to TRBJ1-1, with TRBD1 as a possible D gene (5 bases). The V and J ends lost 3 bases and 4 bases respectively, with 8 bases between them. There are 13 residues in the CDR3. Per germline, CDR1 KGHDR and CDR2 SFDVKD. The CDR3 sequence: CATSDNTGTEAFF. The CDR3, as DNA: TGTGCCACCAGTGATAATACAGGCACTGAAGCTTTCTTT.

CDR3 region: CASSRPGQGYNEQFF. CDR3 DNA: TGTGCCAGCTCACGGCCGGGACAGGGGTACAATGAGCAGTTCTTC. The chain is built from TRBV18 and TRBJ2-1, with 10 bases fitting TRBD1. The CDR3 sequence is 15 residues long. Trimming took 4 bases from V and 4 from J; bases not matched to a gene: 4. Germline values: CDR1 KGHSH, CDR2 LQKENI. Together with reference TRBV18 and TRBJ2-1, the CDR3 gives the full variable domain: NAGVMQNPRHLVRRRGQEARLRCSPMKGHSHVYWYRQLPEEGLKFMVYLQKENIIDESGMPKERFSAEFPKEGPSILRIQQVVRGDSAAYFCASSRPGQGYNEQFFGPGTRLTVL.

This chain connects TRBV5-1 to TRBJ2-3; 9 bases are shared with TRBD2. The ends lost 3 bases at V and 2 bases at J; junction bases unmatched: 7. This CDR3 is 16 amino acids long. Germline CDR1 reads SGHRS; CDR2 reads YFSETQ. CDR3 in DNA: TGCGCCAGCAGCTCTACCGGGACTAGCTCCACAGATACGCAGTATTTT. It translates to CASSSTGTSSTDTQYF.

For the CDR3, the DNA is TGTGCCAGCAGCTTAGGGGGCGTAGACTCACCCCTCCACTTT. Translating gives CASSLGGVDSPLHF. The chain joins TRBV7-2 to TRBJ1-6; a possible D gene is TRBD1 (5 bases). Per the germline V gene, CDR1 is SGHTA and CDR2 is FQGNSA. V was pared by 1 base and J by 10 bases, with 11 bases between. The CDR3 contains 14 residues.

The count of this clone is one. J is TRBJ1-1 and V is TRBV12-3 or TRBV12-4, with D uncertain. V lost 4 bases, J lost 5 bases, and 11 bases lay in between. The CDR3 runs to 13 residues. The CDR3 protein is CASSYPPGTEAFF. In nucleotides, the CDR3 is TGTGCCAGCAGTTACCCCCCCGGGACTGAAGCTTTCTTT.

The chain couples TRBV6-5 to TRBJ1-4; D ambiguous. Germline V lookup: CDR1 MNHEY, CDR2 SVGAGI. V was cut by 2 bases and J by 5 bases, with 12 bases left in between. The CDR3 is 15 residues long. The CDR3 DNA sequence: TGTGCCAGCAGTTACGACACCAAGCTGAATGAAAAACTGTTTTTT. It specifies CASSYDTKLNEKLFF.

The rearrangement links TRBV25-1 to TRBJ2-1; TRBD2 might be the D (5 bases). From germline, CDR1 is MGHDK and CDR2 SYGVNS. Trimming removed 3 bases at V and 8 bases at J, with 17 bases between. This CDR3 comprises 15 residues. In nucleotides, the CDR3 is TGTGCCAGCAGTGATGCCTGGGGAGTAAGGTATGAGCAGTTCTTC. Amino acid sequence: CASSDAWGVRYEQFF.

The count of this clone is one. J is TRBJ2-4 and V is TRBV11-2; D is ambiguous. The CDR3 length is 14 residues. Germline V gene lookup returns CDR1 SGHAT and CDR2 FQNNGV. Trimming removed 5 bases from V and 11 bases from J, with 19 bases in between. The CDR3, as DNA: TGTGCCAGCAGCAGGCTCCGGGTCCCTACCCTTCAGTACTTC. Protein sequence: CASSRLRVPTLQYF.

The chain has TRBV27 and TRBJ1-2; D remains ambiguous. CDR1 is MNHEY, CDR2 SMNVEV, per germline (reference sequence). This CDR3 contains 13 residues. V lost 2 bases and J lost 3, with 7 bases in between. CDR3 residues: CASSLGQDYGYTF. DNA for the CDR3: TGTGCCAGCAGTTTAGGGCAAGACTATGGCTACACCTTC.